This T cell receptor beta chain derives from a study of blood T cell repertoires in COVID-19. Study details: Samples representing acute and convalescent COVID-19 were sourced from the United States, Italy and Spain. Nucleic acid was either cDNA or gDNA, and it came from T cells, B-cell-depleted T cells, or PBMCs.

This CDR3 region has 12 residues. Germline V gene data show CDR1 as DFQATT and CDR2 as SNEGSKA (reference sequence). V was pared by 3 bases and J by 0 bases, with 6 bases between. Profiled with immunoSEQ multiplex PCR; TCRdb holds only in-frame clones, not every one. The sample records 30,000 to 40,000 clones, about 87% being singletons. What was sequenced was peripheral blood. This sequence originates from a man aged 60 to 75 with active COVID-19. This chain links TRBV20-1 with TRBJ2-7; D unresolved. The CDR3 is CSASPGSYEQYF. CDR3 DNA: TGCAGTGCTAGTCCAGGCTCCTACGAGCAGTACTTC.